This T cell receptor (beta chain) was recovered during a study of beta chain features in type 1 diabetes. The CDR3 totals 14 residues. Germline V lookup: CDR1 MNHNY, CDR2 SVGAGI (reference sequence). V trimming: 7 bases; J trimming: 1 base; junction bases outside the gene matches: 6. Expressed TCRB transcripts were sequenced because the entire RNA isolate underwent reverse transcription. Clones were sequenced by immunoSEQ multiplex PCR, and TCRdb holds only the in-frame ones, with some missing. The table lists about 900,000 clones, roughly a sixth of them singletons. The receptor was derived from a woman aged 18-35 years in good health. Source material: naive CD4+ T cells from blood. The chain couples TRBV6-6 to TRBJ1-1; TRBD1 aligns across 7 bases. This CDR3 is CASTDRVGNTEAFF. Written as DNA, the CDR3 is TGTGCCAGCACCGACAGGGTCGGGAACACTGAAGCTTTCTTT.